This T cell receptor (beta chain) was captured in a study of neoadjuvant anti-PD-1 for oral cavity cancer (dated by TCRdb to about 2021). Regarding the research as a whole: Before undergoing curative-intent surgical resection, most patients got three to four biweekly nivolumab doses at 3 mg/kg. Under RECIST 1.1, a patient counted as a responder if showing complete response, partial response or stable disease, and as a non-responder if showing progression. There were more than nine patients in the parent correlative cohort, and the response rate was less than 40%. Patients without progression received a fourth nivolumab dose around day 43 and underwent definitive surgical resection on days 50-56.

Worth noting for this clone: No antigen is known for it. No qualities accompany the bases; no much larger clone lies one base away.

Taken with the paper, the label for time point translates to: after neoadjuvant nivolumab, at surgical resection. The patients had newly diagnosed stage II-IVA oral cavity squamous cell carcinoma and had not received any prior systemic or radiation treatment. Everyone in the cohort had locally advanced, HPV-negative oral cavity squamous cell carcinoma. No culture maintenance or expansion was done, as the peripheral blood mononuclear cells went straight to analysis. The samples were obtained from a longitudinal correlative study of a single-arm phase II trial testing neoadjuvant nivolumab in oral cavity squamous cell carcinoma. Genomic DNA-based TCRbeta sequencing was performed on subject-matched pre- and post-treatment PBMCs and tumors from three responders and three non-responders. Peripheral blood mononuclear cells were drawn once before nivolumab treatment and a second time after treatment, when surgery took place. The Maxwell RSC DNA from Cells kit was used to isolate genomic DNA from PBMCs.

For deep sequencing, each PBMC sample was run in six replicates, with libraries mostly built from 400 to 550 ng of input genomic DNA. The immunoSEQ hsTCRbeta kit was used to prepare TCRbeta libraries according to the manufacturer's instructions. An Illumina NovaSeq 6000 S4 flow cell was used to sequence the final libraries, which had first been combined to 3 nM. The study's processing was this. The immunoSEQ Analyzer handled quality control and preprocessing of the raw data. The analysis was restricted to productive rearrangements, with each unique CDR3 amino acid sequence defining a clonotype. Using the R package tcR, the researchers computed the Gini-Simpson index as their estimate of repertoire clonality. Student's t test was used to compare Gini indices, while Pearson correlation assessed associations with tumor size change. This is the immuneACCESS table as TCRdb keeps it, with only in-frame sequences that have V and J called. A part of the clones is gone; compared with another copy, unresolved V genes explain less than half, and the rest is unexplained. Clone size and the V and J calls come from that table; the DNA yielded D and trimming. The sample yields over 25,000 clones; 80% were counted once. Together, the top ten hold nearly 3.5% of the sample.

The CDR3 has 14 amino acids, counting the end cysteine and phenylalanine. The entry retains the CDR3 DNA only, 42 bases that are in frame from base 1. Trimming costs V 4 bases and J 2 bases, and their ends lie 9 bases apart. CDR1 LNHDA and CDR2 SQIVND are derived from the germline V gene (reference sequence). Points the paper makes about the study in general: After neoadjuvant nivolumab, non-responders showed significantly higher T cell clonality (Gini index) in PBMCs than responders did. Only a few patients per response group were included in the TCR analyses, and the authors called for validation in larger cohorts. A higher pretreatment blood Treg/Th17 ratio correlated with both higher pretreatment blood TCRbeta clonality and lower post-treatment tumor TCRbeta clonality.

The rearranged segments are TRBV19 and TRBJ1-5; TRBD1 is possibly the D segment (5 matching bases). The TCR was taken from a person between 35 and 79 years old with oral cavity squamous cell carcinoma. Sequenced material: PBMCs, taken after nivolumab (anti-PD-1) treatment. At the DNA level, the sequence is TGTGCCAGTAGTAGGCAAGGGGGCAATCAGCCCCAGCATTTT. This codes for CASSRQGGNQPQHF.